A single sample is the source of the 20 T cell receptor beta chains below, sequenced in a study of T cell clones after liver transplantation. TCRdb's table, derived via immunoSEQ multiplex PCR, lists solely in-frame clones and lacks some. The repertoire holds 77,000 or so clones, with around 80% as singletons. The input for sequencing was CD4+ T cells from blood, taken 12 months after liver transplant. The origin of the receptors is a human patient who received a liver transplant. Some T cells may trace back to the graft donor.

The chain carries TRBV5-1 and TRBJ1-1; tentative D call: TRBD1 (5 bases). V gave up 4 bases and J gave up 4 bases, with 17 bases separating them. This CDR3 region has 15 residues. The germline V gene has CDR1 SGHRS and CDR2 YFSETQ. The CDR3 DNA sequence: TGCGCCAGCAGCCCGGGACCTCCGAAAGGCACTGAAGCTTTCTTT. As protein: CASSPGPPKGTEAFF.

The V call is TRBV7-9, the J call TRBJ1-2; no clear D. Germline CDR1 and CDR2: SEHNR and FQNEAQ (reference sequence). V dropped 1 base and J dropped 5 bases, with 5 bases sitting between them. The CDR3 is made up of 12 amino acids. CDR3 region: CASSLEGYGYTF. The CDR3 DNA sequence: TGTGCCAGCAGCTTAGAAGGATATGGCTACACCTTC.

V usage is TRBV19 and J usage is TRBJ2-7; D possibly corresponds to TRBD1 (5 bases). Trimming left V 5 bases short and J 5 bases short, with 13 bases between. CDR3 length: 13 amino acids. Per the germline V gene, CDR1 is LNHDA and CDR2 is SQIVND (reference sequence). In DNA form, the CDR3 reads TGTGCCAGTAGTTGGCAGGGATTCCACGAGCAGTACTTC. As protein: CASSWQGFHEQYF.

This clone was picked up a small number of times. The rearrangement uses TRBV6-4 and TRBJ2-3; D is ambiguous. CDR1 is MRHNA, CDR2 SNTAGT, per germline. This CDR3 spans 13 amino acids. With 3 bases removed from V and 3 bases from J, the gap between germline ends came to 7 bases. In DNA, the CDR3 is TGTGCCAGCAGTGAGGAGACAACAGATACGCAGTATTTT. Protein: CASSEETTDTQYF.

This clone came up once. The chain combines TRBV6-1 with TRBJ1-1, with D perhaps TRBD1 (5 bases). The CDR3 totals 15 residues. In germline, CDR1 is MNHNS, CDR2 SASEGT. V gave up 4 bases and J gave up 0 bases, with 12 bases separating them. The CDR3 bases are TGTGCCAGCAGTGCCGACAGTTCACTGAACACTGAAGCTTTCTTT. Encoded protein: CASSADSSLNTEAFF.

This clone was detected a few times. The chain has TRBV6-1 and TRBJ2-5; D gene ambiguous. CDR3 length: 12 residues. V gave up 7 bases and J gave up 5 bases, with 11 bases separating them. Germline assignment: CDR1 MNHNS and CDR2 SASEGT. Written as DNA, the CDR3 is TGTGCCAGCACCCGGCAAGGGGAGACCCAGTACTTC. It encodes CASTRQGETQYF.

This clone was observed a few times. The V call is TRBV2, the J call TRBJ1-5; D may be TRBD1 (5 bases). Between the trimmed V and J ends, which lost 4 bases and 5 bases, there was a span of 12 bases. CDR3 size: 14 residues. CDR1 and CDR2 from the germline V gene are SNHLY and FYNNEI. The DNA for the CDR3 is TGTGCCAGCAGTGGACAGTACTCGCATCAGCCCCAGCATTTT. Translating it yields CASSGQYSHQPQHF.

This rearrangement joins TRBV7-2 to TRBJ1-3; D is uncertain. Looked up from germline, CDR1 is SGHTA and CDR2 is FQGNSA. Trimming cost V 5 bases and J 4 bases, with 9 bases left between them. This CDR3 spans 13 amino acids. CDR3: CASSIGAGNTIYF. The DNA of the CDR3 is TGTGCCAGCAGCATTGGAGCGGGAAACACCATATATTTT.

The CDR3 is CASTLAGTYEQYF. CDR3 coding DNA: TGTGCCAGCACCCTAGCAGGGACCTACGAGCAGTACTTC. The gene calls are TRBV13 and TRBJ2-7, with D perhaps TRBD1 or TRBD2 (5 bases each). Trimming took 7 bases from V and 2 from J, leaving 12 bases between them. Germline CDR1 reads PRHDT; CDR2 reads FYEKMQ (reference sequence). The CDR3 loop spans 13 amino acids.

The chain recombines TRBV5-1 with TRBJ1-1, with 7 bases lining up with TRBD1. Germline V CDR1 and CDR2: SGHRS, YFSETQ. Germline trimming cut 0 bases from V and 1 base from J; bases unmatched to any gene: 9. The CDR3 totals 17 residues. The CDR3 spells CASSLVPTGATNTEAFF. CDR3 in DNA: TGCGCCAGCAGCTTGGTCCCCACAGGGGCGACGAACACTGAAGCTTTCTTT.

This clone was picked up a small number of times. The chain employs TRBV28 and TRBJ1-2; D is uncertain. Per the germline V gene, CDR1 is MDHEN and CDR2 is SYDVKM. V was trimmed by 5 bases and J by 4 bases, leaving 5 bases between them. This CDR3 is built from 11 residues. The CDR3: CASSTLYGYTF. DNA for the CDR3: TGTGCCAGCAGTACACTCTATGGCTACACCTTC.

The J gene is TRBJ2-7, the V gene TRBV18, with D hard to call. The germline V and J ends were trimmed by 1 base and 3 bases, with 10 bases remaining between them. CDR3 size: 14 residues. From germline, CDR1 is KGHSH and CDR2 LQKENI. The CDR3 spells CASSPRAGYYEQYF. As DNA, the CDR3 is TGTGCCAGCTCACCACGGGCCGGATACTACGAGCAGTACTTC.

V and J are TRBV6-1 and TRBJ1-1; 7 nucleotides align to TRBD1. CDR3 length: 14 amino acids. Germline lookup yields CDR1 MNHNS and CDR2 SASEGT. V lost 1 base and J lost 4; bases outside the gene matches: 3. The CDR3 region is CASSEVDRSTEAFF. Written as DNA, the CDR3 is TGTGCCAGCAGTGAAGTGGACAGGTCCACTGAAGCTTTCTTT.

V is TRBV18 and J is TRBJ1-5; perhaps TRBD1 as D (6 bases). With 6 bases removed from V and 3 bases from J, the gap between germline ends came to 21 bases. The CDR3 loop spans 17 amino acids. CDR1 and CDR2 from the germline V gene are KGHSH and LQKENI. The CDR3 nucleotides are TGTGCCAGCTCGGCATACGGGACAAGGGGGAACAATCAGCCCCAGCATTTT. It encodes CASSAYGTRGNNQPQHF.

This chain uses TRBV7-2 with TRBJ2-3, with D unclear. The ends were cut back, 2 bases at V and 0 bases at J, with 12 bases in the middle. Looked up from germline, CDR1 is SGHTA and CDR2 is FQGNSA. CDR3 length equals 16 residues. The CDR3: CASSLMAASSTDTQYF. The CDR3 nucleotides are TGTGCCAGCAGCTTAATGGCGGCCTCTAGCACAGATACGCAGTATTTT.

The genes are TRBV28 and TRBJ2-4; D is perhaps TRBD1 (5 bases). The V end was cut by 10 bases, the J end by 12 bases, with 25 bases between. Germline V gene sequence: CDR1 MDHEN, CDR2 SYDVKM. The CDR3 extends over 14 amino acids. CDR3 sequence: CATLEREGAMHQYF. The CDR3 nucleotides are TGTGCCACCTTAGAAAGGGAAGGGGCAATGCATCAGTACTTC.

J is TRBJ2-7 and V is TRBV6-5, with TRBD1 matching over 7 bases. Germline V gene data show CDR1 as MNHEY and CDR2 as SVGAGI. V lost 5 bases and J lost 4; bases outside the gene matches: 5. This CDR3 contains 13 residues. This CDR3 reads CASSRDSQYEQYF. The CDR3 DNA sequence: TGTGCCAGCAGTCGGGACAGCCAATACGAGCAGTACTTC.

This clone has more than one count but fewer than ten. The chain has TRBV5-4 and TRBJ2-7; the match to TRBD1 covers 7 bases. Germline lookup yields CDR1 SGHNT and CDR2 YYREEE (reference sequence). This CDR3 is built from 16 residues. V was clipped by 0 bases and J by 1 base; unmatched bases: 7. The CDR3 bases are TGTGCCAGCAGCTTGGGATACGGGACAGCTTCCTACGAGCAGTACTTC. Translation gives CASSLGYGTASYEQYF.

The chain uses TRBV5-4 and TRBJ2-7; no clear D. Germline lookup yields CDR1 SGHNT and CDR2 YYREEE (reference sequence). Trimming pared 2 bases from V and 0 bases from J, leaving 12 bases between. This CDR3 has 15 residues. The CDR3 DNA reads as TGTGCCAGCAGCTTTCGGTCGGCCGGCTCCTACGAGCAGTACTTC. Protein product: CASSFRSAGSYEQYF. Full variable domain (missing parts from reference TRBV5-4 and TRBJ2-7): ETGVTQSPTHLIKTRGQQVTLRCSSQSGHNTVSWYQQALGQGPQFIFQYYREEENGRGNFPPRFSGLQFPNYSSELNVNALELDDSALYLCASSFRSAGSYEQYFGPGTRLTVT.

The count of this clone is one. The CDR3 coding sequence is TGCAGCGTACCGCATTCTAATACAGGGTCCCCGGTGCAGTTCTTC. Translation gives CSVPHSNTGSPVQFF. The chain recombines TRBV29-1 with TRBJ2-1, with TRBD1 as a possible D gene (6 bases). CDR1 SQVTM and CDR2 ANQGSEA come from the germline V gene. Deletions cut 6 bases from V and 12 bases from J, with 27 bases between. The CDR3 totals 15 residues.